This record looks at one T cell receptor beta chain sequence and its context. Its specificity is not known. This may stem from a read error, because a much larger clone lies one nucleotide away. From germline, CDR1 is MNHEY and CDR2 SVGAGI. Trimming pared 2 bases from V and 5 bases from J, leaving 9 bases between. This CDR3 is built from 13 residues. The investigators split CD4+ cells into a CD45RA+ naive subset and a CD45RA-negative memory subset. The record originates from a study of shared clonotypes between healthy human individuals. Whole-study findings and limits: Generation probabilities were higher for clonotypes shared across all four sorted-subset donors than for unshared ones.

The sorted-subset replicate PCRs were given about 200 ng DNA, which is 31,000 or so T cell genomes. Profiled with immunoSEQ multiplex PCR; TCRdb holds only in-frame clones, not every one. This table holds roughly 1,000,000 clones, about 80% found once. V gene TRBV6-5 combines with J gene TRBJ1-2, with D possibly matching TRBD1 (6 bases). The sample consisted of memory CD4+ T cells from PBMCs. Regarding subset: CD45RA-negative fraction. The sequence was collected from a man aged 18 to 35 in good health. Some clones in this sample may be carry-over from other donors' samples. CDR3 sequence reads: CASSYPQGYGYTF. The CDR3, as DNA: TGTGCCAGCAGTTACCCACAGGGATATGGCTACACCTTC.